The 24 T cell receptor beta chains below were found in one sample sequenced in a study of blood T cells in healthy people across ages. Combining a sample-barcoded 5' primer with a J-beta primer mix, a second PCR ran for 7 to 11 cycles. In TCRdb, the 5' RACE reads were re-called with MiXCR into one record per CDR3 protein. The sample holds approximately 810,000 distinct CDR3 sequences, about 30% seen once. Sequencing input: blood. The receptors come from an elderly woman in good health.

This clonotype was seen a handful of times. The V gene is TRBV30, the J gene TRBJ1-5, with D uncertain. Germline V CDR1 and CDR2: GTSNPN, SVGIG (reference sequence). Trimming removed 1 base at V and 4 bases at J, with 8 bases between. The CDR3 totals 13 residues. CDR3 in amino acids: CAWSAAENQPQHF. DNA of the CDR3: TGTGCCTGGAGTGCTGCGGAGAATCAGCCCCAGCATTTT.

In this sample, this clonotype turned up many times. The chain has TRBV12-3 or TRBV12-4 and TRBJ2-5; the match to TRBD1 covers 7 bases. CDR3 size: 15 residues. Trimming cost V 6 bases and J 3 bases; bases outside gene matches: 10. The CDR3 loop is CASSPTRQGEETQYF. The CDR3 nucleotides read TGTGCCAGCAGCCCTACTAGACAGGGTGAAGAGACCCAGTACTTC.

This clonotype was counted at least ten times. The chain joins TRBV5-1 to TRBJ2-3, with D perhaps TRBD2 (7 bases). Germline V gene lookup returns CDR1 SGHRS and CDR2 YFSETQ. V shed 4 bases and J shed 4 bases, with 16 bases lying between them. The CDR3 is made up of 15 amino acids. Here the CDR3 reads CASSRRGGNADTQYF. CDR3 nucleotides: TGCGCCAGCAGCCGGAGGGGGGGTAACGCAGATACGCAGTATTTT.

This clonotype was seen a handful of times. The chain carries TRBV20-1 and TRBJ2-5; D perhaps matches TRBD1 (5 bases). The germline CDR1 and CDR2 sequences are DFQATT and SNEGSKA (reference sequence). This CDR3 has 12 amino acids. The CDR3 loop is CILVDRQETQYF. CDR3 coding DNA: TGCATCTTGGTAGACAGACAAGAGACCCAGTACTTC.

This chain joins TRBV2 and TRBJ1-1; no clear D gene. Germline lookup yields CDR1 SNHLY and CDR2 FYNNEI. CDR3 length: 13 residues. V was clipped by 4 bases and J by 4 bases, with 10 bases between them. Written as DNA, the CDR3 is TGTGCCAGCAGTGCCGGGCCGGGCACTGAAGCTTTCTTT. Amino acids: CASSAGPGTEAFF.

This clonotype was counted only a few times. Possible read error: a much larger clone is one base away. The CDR3 here is CASSEDLLAGELKGKYF. The CDR3 DNA reads as TGCGCCAGCAGCGAGGACTTACTAGCGGGGGAACTAAAAGGGAAGTACTTC. The chain carries TRBV5-1 and TRBJ2-5; 11 bases are a match to TRBD2. The CDR3 contains 17 residues. The junction had 20 bases not matched to a gene; V was cut back by 4 bases and J by 12 bases. CDR1 is SGHRS, CDR2 YFSETQ, per germline. Supplemented by reference TRBV5-1 and TRBJ2-5, the full variable domain reads KAGVTQTPRYLIKTRGQQVTLSCSPISGHRSVSWYQQTPGQGLQFLFEYFSETQRNKGNFPGRFSGRQFSNSRSEMNVSTLELGDSALYLCASSEDLLAGELKGKYFGPGTRLLVL.

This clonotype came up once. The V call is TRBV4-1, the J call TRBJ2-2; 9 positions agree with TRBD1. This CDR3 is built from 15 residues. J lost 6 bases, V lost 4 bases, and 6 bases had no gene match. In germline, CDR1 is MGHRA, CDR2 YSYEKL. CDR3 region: CASSPSRTGAGELFF. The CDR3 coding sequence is TGCGCCAGCAGCCCATCCCGGACAGGGGCCGGGGAGCTGTTTTTT.

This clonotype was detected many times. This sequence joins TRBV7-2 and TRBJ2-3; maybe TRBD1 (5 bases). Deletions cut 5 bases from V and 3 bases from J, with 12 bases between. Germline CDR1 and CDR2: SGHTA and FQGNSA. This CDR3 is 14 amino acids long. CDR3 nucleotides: TGTGCCAGCAGCCCATCCCAGGGTACAGATACGCAGTATTTT. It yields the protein CASSPSQGTDTQYF.

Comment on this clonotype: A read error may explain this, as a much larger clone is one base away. CDR3 amino acids: CASSGWRTYNEQYF. The CDR3 nucleotides read TGTGCCAGTAGTGGATGGCGGACCTACAATGAGCAGTACTTC. The rearrangement joins TRBV2 to TRBJ2-1; D call uncertain. The end of the DNA is better explained by TRBJ2-7, so the J call may be wrong. Germline loops: CDR1 SNHLY, CDR2 FYNNEI. The CDR3 covers 14 residues.

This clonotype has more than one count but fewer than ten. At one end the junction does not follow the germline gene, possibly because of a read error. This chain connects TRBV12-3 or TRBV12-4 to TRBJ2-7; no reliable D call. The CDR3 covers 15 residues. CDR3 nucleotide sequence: TGTGCCGGCAGCCTAAGTAGTTTGGCGTACAATGAGCAGTACTTC. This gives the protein CAGSLSSLAYNEQYF.

CDR3 nucleotides: TGTGCCAGTAGTCGGGGGGCGATCTCTGGGGCCAACGTCCTGACTTTC. This sequence encodes CASSRGAISGANVLTF. The chain is built from TRBV19 and TRBJ2-6; D is perhaps TRBD2 (7 bases). The V gene's germline CDR1 is LNHDA and CDR2 SQIVND (reference sequence). Trimming pared 5 bases from V and 0 bases from J, leaving 11 bases between. This CDR3 is 16 amino acids long.

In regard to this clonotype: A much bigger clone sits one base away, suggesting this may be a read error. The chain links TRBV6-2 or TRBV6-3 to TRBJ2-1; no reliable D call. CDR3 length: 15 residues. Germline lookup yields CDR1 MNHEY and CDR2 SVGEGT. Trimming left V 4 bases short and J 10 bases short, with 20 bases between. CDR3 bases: TGTGCCAGCAGTTCATCCGGCAGGAGCTCCTACGAGCAGTTCTTC. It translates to CASSSSGRSSYEQFF.

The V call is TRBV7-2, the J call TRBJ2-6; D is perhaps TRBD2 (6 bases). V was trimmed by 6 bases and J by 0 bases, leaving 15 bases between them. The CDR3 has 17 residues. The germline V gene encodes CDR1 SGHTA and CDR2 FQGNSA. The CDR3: CASSQPGTYSGANVLTF. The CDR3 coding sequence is TGTGCCAGCAGTCAACCCGGGACTTACTCTGGGGCCAACGTCCTGACTTTC.

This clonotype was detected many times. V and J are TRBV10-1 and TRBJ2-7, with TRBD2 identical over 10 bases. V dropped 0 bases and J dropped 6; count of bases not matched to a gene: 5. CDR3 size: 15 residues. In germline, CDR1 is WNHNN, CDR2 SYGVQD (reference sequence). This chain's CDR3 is CASSESASGGGEQYF. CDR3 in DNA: TGCGCCAGCAGTGAGTCGGCTAGCGGGGGAGGCGAGCAGTACTTC.

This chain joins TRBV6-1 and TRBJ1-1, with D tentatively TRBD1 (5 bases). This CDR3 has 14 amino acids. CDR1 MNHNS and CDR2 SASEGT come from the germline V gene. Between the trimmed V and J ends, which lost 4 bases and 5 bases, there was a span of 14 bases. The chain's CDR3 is CASSGYSGGTEAFF. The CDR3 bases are TGTGCCAGCAGTGGGTACAGCGGGGGGACTGAAGCTTTCTTT.

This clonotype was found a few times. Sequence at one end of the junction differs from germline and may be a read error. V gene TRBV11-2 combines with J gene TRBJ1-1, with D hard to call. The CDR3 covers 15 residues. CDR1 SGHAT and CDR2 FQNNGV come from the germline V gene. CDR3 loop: CACSLIMAANTEAFF. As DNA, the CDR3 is TGTGCCTGCAGCTTAATTATGGCCGCAAACACTGAAGCTTTCTTT.

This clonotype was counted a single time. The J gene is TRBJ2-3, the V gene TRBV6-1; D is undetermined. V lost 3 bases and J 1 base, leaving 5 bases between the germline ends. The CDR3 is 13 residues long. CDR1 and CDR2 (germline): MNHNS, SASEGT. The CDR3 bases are TGTGCCAGCAGTGAGATCGGCACAGATACGCAGTATTTT. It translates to CASSEIGTDTQYF.

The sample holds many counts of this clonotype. CDR3 nucleotides: TGCAGTGCTAGAGAACGACTAGCGGGGGGTCGTAATGAGCAGTTCTTC. Residues: CSARERLAGGRNEQFF. J is TRBJ2-1 and V is TRBV20-1, with TRBD2 matching 13 bases. Per germline, CDR1 DFQATT and CDR2 SNEGSKA (reference sequence). The CDR3 sequence is 16 residues long. Trimming removed 0 bases from V and 7 bases from J; junction bases left unmatched: 6.

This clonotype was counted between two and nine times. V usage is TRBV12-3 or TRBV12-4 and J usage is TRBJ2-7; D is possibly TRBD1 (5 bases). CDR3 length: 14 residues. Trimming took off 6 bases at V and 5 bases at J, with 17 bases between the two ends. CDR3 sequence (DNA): TGTGCCAGCAGCCAGTTTAAAGGGGCACACGAGCAGTACTTC. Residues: CASSQFKGAHEQYF.

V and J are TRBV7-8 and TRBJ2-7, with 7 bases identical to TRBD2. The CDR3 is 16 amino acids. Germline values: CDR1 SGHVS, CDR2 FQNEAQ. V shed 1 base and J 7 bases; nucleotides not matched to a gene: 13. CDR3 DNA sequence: TGTGCCAGCAGCTTAGAACTTAGCCCAGTGGGGGGGGAGCAGTACTTC. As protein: CASSLELSPVGGEQYF. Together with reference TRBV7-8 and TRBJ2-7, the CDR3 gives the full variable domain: GAGVSQSPRYKVAKRGQDVALRCDPISGHVSLFWYQQALGQGPEFLTYFQNEAQLDKSGLPSDRFFAERPEGSVSTLKIQRTQQEDSAVYLCASSLELSPVGGEQYFGPGTRLTVT.

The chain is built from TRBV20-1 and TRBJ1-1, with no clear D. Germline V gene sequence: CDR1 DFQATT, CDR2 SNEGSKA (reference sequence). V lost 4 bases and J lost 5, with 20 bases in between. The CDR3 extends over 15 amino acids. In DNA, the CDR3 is TGCAGTGCTAACGCGTGGCGGGGAAGAGGGACTGAAGCTTTCTTT. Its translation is CSANAWRGRGTEAFF.

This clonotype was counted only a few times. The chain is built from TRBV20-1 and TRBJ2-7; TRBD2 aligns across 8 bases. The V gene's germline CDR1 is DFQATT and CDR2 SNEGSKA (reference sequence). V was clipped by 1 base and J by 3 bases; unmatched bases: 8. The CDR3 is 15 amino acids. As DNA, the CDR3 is TGCAGTGCTAGAGTGCCCGGGAGGGCACACTACGAGCAGTACTTC. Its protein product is CSARVPGRAHYEQYF.

The CDR3 reads CASSRQGRGSNQPQHF. CDR3 in DNA: TGTGCCAGCAGTCGACAGGGAAGAGGAAGCAATCAGCCCCAGCATTTT. The rearrangement uses TRBV2 and TRBJ1-5, with TRBD1 identical over 7 bases. The CDR3 length is 16 residues. Trimming at V came to 5 bases and at J to 1 base, leaving 8 bases not matched to a gene. Germline V CDR1 and CDR2: SNHLY, FYNNEI.

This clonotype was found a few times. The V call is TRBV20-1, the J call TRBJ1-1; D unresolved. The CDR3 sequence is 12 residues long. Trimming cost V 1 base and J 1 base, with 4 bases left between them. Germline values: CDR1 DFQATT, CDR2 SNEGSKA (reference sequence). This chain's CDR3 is CSARVRNTEAFF. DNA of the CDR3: TGCAGTGCTAGAGTTAGGAACACTGAAGCTTTCTTT.